The table lists the clone carrying this T cell receptor (beta chain) with many counts. This record belongs to a study of early T cells in non-severe SARS-CoV-2 infection. Study at large: Unpaired chains resulted from sequencing bulk RNA of unsorted whole blood.

Each CDR3 protein gets one entry after TCRdb re-called the 5' RACE reads with MiXCR. The sample lists 70,000 or so distinct CDR3 sequences; about 4.6% were seen once. Trimming shortened V by 3 bases and J by 6 bases, and 11 bases separated the two germline ends. Germline-derived CDR1 and CDR2 are SGHTA and FQGNSA. The CDR3 runs to 14 residues. This sequence originates from an adult who was a healthcare worker with PCR-confirmed SARS-CoV-2 infection or an uninfected control (not recorded which). The donor label of this sample is uncertain. J is TRBJ2-2 and V is TRBV7-2; possibly TRBD2 for D (5 bases). The sample was whole blood, taken at baseline. This CDR3 reads CASSFRLASGELFF. The CDR3 region has the DNA TGTGCCAGCAGCTTTCGGCTAGCATCCGGGGAGCTGTTTTTT.